This T cell receptor (beta chain) was observed in a study of blood T cells in healthy people across ages. Alongside a J-beta primer mix, a sample-barcoded 5' primer served in a second PCR lasting roughly 7 to 12 cycles. Each cDNA molecule was tagged by a template-switch adaptor with 12 random nucleotides. Using its own MiXCR run on the 5' RACE reads, TCRdb lists one record per CDR3 protein. The sample carries 1.5 million to 2 million distinct CDR3 sequences, 39% recorded once. About this clonotype: At one end the junction does not follow the germline gene, possibly because of a read error.

CDR1 is SGHKS and CDR2 is YYEKEE in the germline V gene (reference sequence). The CDR3 loop spans 14 amino acids. The clonotype comes from a human donor in good health. V usage is TRBV5-5 and J usage is TRBJ2-5, with 7 positions matching TRBD1. Sequencing used blood. The CDR3 loop reads CASRDRADQETQYF. DNA of the CDR3: TGTGCCAGCAGAGACAGGGCGGACCAAGAGACCCAATACTTC.